A selection of T cell receptor beta chains follows, all from one sample in a study of vaccination and CD4 T cells after COVID-19. TCRdb reprocessed the PCR reads with MiXCR, giving one entry per CDR3 protein. The sample consists of 10,000 to 13,000 distinct CDR3 sequences, roughly 60% of them appearing once. Antigens for these TCRs are unknown. The sample was CD4+ T cells from blood, cultured in vitro. The receptors stem from a human donor who had recovered from COVID-19. The CDR3 runs from the conserved cysteine through the conserved F or W. A D gene is named only where the DNA matches it firmly. Size values are once, few and many counts, or a class for expanded clones, and some rows have none.

cdr3_aa	cdr3_nt	d_call	clone_size	v_call	j_call
CASSYREGAKNIQYF	TGTGCCAGCAGTTACAGGGAGGGGGCCAAAAACATTCAGTACTTC	.	.	TRBV27	TRBJ2-4
CASGDWNEQFF	TGTGCCAGCGGGGACTGGAATGAGCAGTTCTTC	.	.	TRBV6-2/TRBV6-3	TRBJ2-1
CATCQRSAGDLTDTQYF	TGTGCCACCTGCCAGCGTTCAGCGGGAGATTTGACAGATACGCAGTATTTT	TRBD2	few	TRBV15	TRBJ2-3
CASSPDLDRGFYGYTF	TGCGCCAGCAGCCCAGACTTGGACAGGGGCTTCTATGGCTACACCTTC	TRBD1	once	TRBV5-1	TRBJ1-2
CSAPASGGSYEQYF	TGCAGTGCCCCCGCGAGCGGAGGTTCCTACGAGCAGTACTTC	.	.	TRBV20-1	TRBJ2-7
CASSSTSTGLFYGYTF	TGTGCCAGCAGTTCTACCTCAACAGGGCTCTTCTATGGCTACACCTTC	.	few	TRBV6-2/TRBV6-3	TRBJ1-2
CATSGSGRITDTQYF	TGTGCCACCAGTGGGTCTGGGAGAATAACAGATACGCAGTATTTT	.	.	TRBV24-1	TRBJ2-3
CASSVLKEFQETQYF	TGTGCCAGCAGTGTACTGAAAGAATTCCAAGAGACCCAGTACTTC	.	.	TRBV2	TRBJ2-5
CASSQDSGLVYEQYF	TGTGCCAGCAGCCAAGATAGCGGGCTTGTCTACGAGCAGTACTTC	TRBD2	.	TRBV4-2	TRBJ2-7
CASSFDRNTGELFF	TGTGCCAGCAGCTTTGACAGGAACACCGGGGAGCTGTTTTTT	.	.	TRBV7-8	TRBJ2-2